Each of the 7 T cell receptor beta chains below was sequenced from the same sample in a study of T cell responses to AZD1222 COVID-19 vaccine. Using immunoSEQ multiplex PCR, the repertoire was profiled, and TCRdb retains in-frame clones only, with some absent. The repertoire consists of about 180,000 clones, with over 75% occurring once and the leading ten covering approximately 1.5%. The sequencing used peripheral blood, collected on day 0 of AZD1222 vaccination. The receptors shown here come from an adult in good health.

The J gene is TRBJ1-2, the V gene TRBV4-3; the D is unclear. This CDR3 has 13 amino acids. The germline gives CDR1 LGHNA, CDR2 YSLEER. V gave up 0 bases and J gave up 4 bases, with 6 bases separating them. In DNA form, the CDR3 reads TGCGCCAGCAGCCAAGAGGGTACCTATGGCTACACCTTC. Protein: CASSQEGTYGYTF.

This chain joins TRBV10-2 and TRBJ2-7; tentatively, D is TRBD1 (6 bases). This CDR3 comprises 12 residues. Germline loops: CDR1 WSHSY, CDR2 SAAADI. V lost 6 bases and J 4 bases, leaving 10 bases between the germline ends. This CDR3 is CASRDGQYEQYF. The CDR3 DNA follows: TGCGCCAGCAGGGACGGACAGTACGAGCAGTACTTC.

The chain combines TRBV12-3 or TRBV12-4 with TRBJ1-1; D gene uncertain. There are 13 residues in the CDR3. V was pared by 3 bases and J by 3 bases, with 8 bases between. The CDR3: CASSLAGYTEAFF. The DNA of the CDR3 is TGTGCCAGCAGTTTGGCGGGGTACACTGAAGCTTTCTTT.

The rearrangement links TRBV5-6 to TRBJ1-2, with TRBD1 matching 7 bases. The CDR3 spans 14 residues. Losses at the gene ends were 2 bases for V and 7 bases for J; bases not matched to a gene: 8. CDR1 is SGHDT and CDR2 is YYEEEE in the germline V gene. CDR3 residues: CASSFGVDRAGYTF. In DNA form, the CDR3 reads TGTGCCAGCAGCTTTGGGGTCGACAGGGCTGGCTACACCTTC.

The chain employs TRBV14 and TRBJ1-5; no reliable D call. Trimming shortened V by 2 bases and J by 3 bases, and 5 bases separated the two germline ends. The CDR3 runs 13 residues. From germline, CDR1 is SGHDN and CDR2 FVKESK. CDR3: CASSQMTNQPQHF. In nucleotides, the CDR3 is TGTGCCAGCAGCCAAATGACCAATCAGCCCCAGCATTTT.

The chain is built from TRBV6-2 or TRBV6-3 and TRBJ1-5, with unresolved D. From germline, CDR1 is MNHEY and CDR2 SVGEGT. CDR3 length: 15 residues. The V gene lost 4 bases and the J gene lost 3 bases, with 13 bases spanning the gap. This CDR3 is CASSSTDGLNQPQHF. In DNA form, the CDR3 reads TGTGCCAGCAGTTCCACCGACGGACTCAATCAGCCCCAGCATTTT.

The chain links TRBV9 to TRBJ1-2; no reliable D call. CDR1 and CDR2 (germline): SGDLS, YYNGEE. V gave up 0 bases and J gave up 7 bases, with 28 bases separating them. The CDR3 consists of 19 residues. CDR3 in DNA: TGTGCCAGCAGCGTAGGATTGTTAGTAGGTGACCCCCCTCTATCTGGCTACACCTTC. Translation gives CASSVGLLVGDPPLSGYTF.